Following are 4 T cell receptor beta chains from one sample sequenced in a study of OX40 agonist ivuxolimab in advanced cancers. Sequencing was performed with immunoSEQ multiplex PCR; in TCRdb, only in-frame clones are kept and a portion is missing. Of over 95,000 clones listed, roughly 90% are singletons. The sample here was CD4+ or CD8+ T cells sorted from blood, taken in a trial of the OX40 agonist ivuxolimab. The origin of the receptors is an adult with an advanced solid tumor such as melanoma, head and neck, liver or kidney cancer.

This chain links TRBV5-6 with TRBJ2-7; D is ambiguous. In germline, CDR1 is SGHDT, CDR2 YYEEEE. This CDR3 comprises 14 residues. The V and J ends lost 1 base and 3 bases respectively, with 11 bases between them. The CDR3 region has the DNA TGTGCCAGCAGCTTGTTCGGGCAGAGCTACGAGCAGTACTTC. Translating gives CASSLFGQSYEQYF.

This chain connects TRBV5-1 to TRBJ1-1, with 7 bases aligning to TRBD1. Trimming removed 3 bases from V and 1 base from J; junction bases left unmatched: 3. CDR1 and CDR2 from the germline V gene are SGHRS and YFSETQ. CDR3 size: 14 residues. CDR3 bases: TGCGCCAGCAGCTCGGGACAGCCGAACACTGAAGCTTTCTTT. Its translation: CASSSGQPNTEAFF. The full variable domain, its missing parts supplied by reference TRBV5-1 and TRBJ1-1, is KAGVTQTPRYLIKTRGQQVTLSCSPISGHRSVSWYQQTPGQGLQFLFEYFSETQRNKGNFPGRFSGRQFSNSRSEMNVSTLELGDSALYLCASSSGQPNTEAFFGQGTRLTVV.

CDR3 sequence (DNA): TGTGCCAGCAGCGTAGACGACAGCCAGCCCCAGCATTTT. This translates into CASSVDDSQPQHF. The chain employs TRBV9 and TRBJ1-5; the D gene is possibly TRBD1 (5 bases). This CDR3 spans 13 amino acids. Trimming stripped 0 bases from V and 7 bases from J, with 8 bases between. Germline-derived CDR1 and CDR2 are SGDLS and YYNGEE.

The rearrangement joins TRBV5-1 to TRBJ1-4; a possible D gene is TRBD1 (6 bases). The V end lost 4 bases, the J end lost 2 bases, and 15 bases lay between the germline ends. The CDR3 is 16 amino acids. Germline CDR1 reads SGHRS; CDR2 reads YFSETQ. As DNA, the CDR3 is TGCGCCAGCAGCCCAGGAGGGGGTGGGACTAATGAAAAACTGTTTTTT. Amino acid sequence: CASSPGGGGTNEKLFF.